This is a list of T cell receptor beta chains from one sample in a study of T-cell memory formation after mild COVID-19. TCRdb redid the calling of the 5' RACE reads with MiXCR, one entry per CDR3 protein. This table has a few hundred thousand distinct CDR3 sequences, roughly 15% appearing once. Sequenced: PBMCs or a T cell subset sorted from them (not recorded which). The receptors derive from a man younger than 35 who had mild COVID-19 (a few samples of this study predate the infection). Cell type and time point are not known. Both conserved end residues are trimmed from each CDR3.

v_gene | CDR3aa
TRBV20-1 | SASPGGAVSDTQY
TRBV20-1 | SASGHIRDGYT
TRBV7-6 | ASSLALYTEAF
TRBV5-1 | ASSLTSGGRRREETQY
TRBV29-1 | SVAGGEGAGKTGELF
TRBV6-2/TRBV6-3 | AAGVVTGRLSTDTQY
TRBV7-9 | ASSPTGAIGELF
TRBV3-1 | ASSQGQLYQPQH
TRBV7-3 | ASSFRGNTGELF
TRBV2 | ASSVMRGNTIY
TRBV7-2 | ASSLVGAGNQPQH
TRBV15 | ATSRDGGSGANVLT
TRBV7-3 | ASSWAGGHQDTQY
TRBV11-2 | ASSPGGADTQY
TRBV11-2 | ASSGTFGTDTQY
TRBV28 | ASSFLGFNQPQH
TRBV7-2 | ASSLYTDTQY
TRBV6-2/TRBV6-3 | ASGSTYNEQF
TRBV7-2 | ASSRLGGSGANVLT
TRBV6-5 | ASITSRGEQY
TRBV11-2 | ASSLEVGGRALETQY
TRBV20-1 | SARDYFTNTGELF
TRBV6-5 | ASTRTLGGHGYT
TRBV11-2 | ASSLVGEELF
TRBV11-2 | ASSLGDRAGGYT
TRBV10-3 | AISDAGTDTQY
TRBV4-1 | ASSQGFGGAPYSYNEQF
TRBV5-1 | ASSLEGRGSTDTQY
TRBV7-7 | ASSTPAGWDGYT
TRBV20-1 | SATRASTYEQY
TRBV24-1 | ATSDAASDTQY
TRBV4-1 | ASGADEQF
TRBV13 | ASSLPTGAGDTQY
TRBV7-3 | ASSLGPSGLSTDTQY
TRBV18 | ASRLLLTDTQY
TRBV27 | ASSGTTGGDHSPLH
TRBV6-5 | ASRALGFGEQF
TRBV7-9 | ASSLAFGTGRHEQY
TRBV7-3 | ASSPDPRGLEETQY
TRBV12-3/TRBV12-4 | ASSKLETQY
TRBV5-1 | ASSYERGPNNEQF
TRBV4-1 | ASSPTTPGLGADTQY
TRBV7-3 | ASSFLGYTGELF
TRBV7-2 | ASSLINTGELF
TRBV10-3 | AIEERTGSGELF
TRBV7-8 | ASSPWGQNTEAF
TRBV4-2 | ASSRGAGEGDTQY
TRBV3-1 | ASSQDRGCCEAF
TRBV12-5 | ASGRGLAGREQY
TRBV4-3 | ASSQETVRHYGYT
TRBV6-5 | ASRGTASNYGYT
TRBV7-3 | ASSLIGLAGVNEQF
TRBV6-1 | ASSALAGGWETQY